This record concerns one T cell receptor (beta chain) sequence. Its matching antigen is unknown. The PCR was carried out with 60 Vbeta primers and 13 Jbeta primers. Data came from immunoSEQ multiplex PCR; TCRdb stores just in-frame clones and leaves some out. The sample lists about 130,000 clones, over 75% occurring once. This specimen belongs to a study of cytomegalovirus exposure and HLA in healthy donors. Turning to the study itself: Falling in the Caucasian-associated ancestry cluster were 81% of approximately 410 genotyped donors. Notes on the study in general: A later analysis reportedly found that, within productive TCRs, an Asian-associated ancestry cluster had fewer N-insertions than the mean observed across the roughly 730 donors.

This CDR3 spans 16 amino acids. V trimming: 4 bases; J trimming: 1 base; junction bases outside the gene matches: 3. CDR1 SGHTA and CDR2 FQGNSA come from the germline V gene. Sequenced: PBMCs. This receptor was identified in a man aged 25-45 years in good health and CMV-seronegative. J is TRBJ2-1 and V is TRBV7-2, with 11 nucleotides matching TRBD2. The CDR3 bases are TGTGCCAGCAGCTCGGGACTAGCGGTTTCCTACAATGAGCAGTTCTTC. Encoded protein: CASSSGLAVSYNEQFF. The whole variable domain, remainder taken from reference TRBV7-2 and TRBJ2-1, is GAGVSQSPSNKVTEKGKDVELRCDPISGHTALYWYRQSLGQGLEFLIYFQGNSAPDKSGLPSDRFSAERTGGSVSTLTIQRTQQEDSAVYLCASSSGLAVSYNEQFFGPGTRLTVL.